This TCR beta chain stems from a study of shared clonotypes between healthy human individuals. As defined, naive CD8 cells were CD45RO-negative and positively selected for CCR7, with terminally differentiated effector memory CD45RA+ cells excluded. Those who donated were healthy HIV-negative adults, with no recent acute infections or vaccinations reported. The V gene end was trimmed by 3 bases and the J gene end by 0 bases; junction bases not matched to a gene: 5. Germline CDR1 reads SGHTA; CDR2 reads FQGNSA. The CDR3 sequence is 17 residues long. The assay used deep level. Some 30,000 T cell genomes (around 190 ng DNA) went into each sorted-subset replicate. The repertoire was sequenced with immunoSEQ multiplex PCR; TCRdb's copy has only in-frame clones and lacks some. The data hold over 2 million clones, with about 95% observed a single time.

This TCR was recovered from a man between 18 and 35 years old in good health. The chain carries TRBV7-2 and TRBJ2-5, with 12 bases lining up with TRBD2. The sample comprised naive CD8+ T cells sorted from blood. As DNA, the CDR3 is TGTGCCAGCAGCTTTGAGCTAGCGGGAGGGTACCAAGAGACCCAGTACTTC. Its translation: CASSFELAGGYQETQYF.